This TCR beta chain was found in a study of cytomegalovirus exposure and HLA in healthy donors. Findings and limits, study-wide: TCR beta chains numbering some 160 were designated cytomegalovirus-associated.

As concerns this clone: The antigen remains undetermined.

In the PCR, 60 Vbeta and 13 Jbeta primers were used. TCRdb's table, derived via immunoSEQ multiplex PCR, lists solely in-frame clones and lacks some. The data show roughly 170,000 clones, with 70% to 80% seen just once and approximately 1.5% held by the top ten. The sequencing sample was made of PBMCs. This TCR was recovered from a woman in her twenties or thirties in good health and CMV-seropositive.

In nucleotides, the CDR3 is TGTGCCTGGGCCCTTGGGACTAGCAGTCAGTACTTC. This gives the protein CAWALGTSSQYF. The genes are TRBV30 and TRBJ2-7, with 9 nucleotides matching TRBD2. V lost 5 bases to trimming and J lost 10 bases; unmatched junction nucleotides: 9. The CDR3 consists of 12 residues. CDR1 and CDR2 (germline): GTSNPN, SVGIG (reference sequence).